Below, 5 T cell receptor beta chains from the same sample are listed, as sequenced in a study of Ad26.COV2.S vaccination and SARS-CoV-2 variants. Here immunoSEQ multiplex PCR was the method, and the copy in TCRdb shows in-frame clones only, minus some. The top ten hold 1.9% of the sample, which has some 290,000 clones, more than 70% seen once. Treatment reported: some 20 received Ad26.COV2.S at low or high dose, single or two shots; a few received placebo; per-sample allocation not given. Each sample was drawn 63 days after the first injection (of vaccine or placebo). Sequences were derived from peripheral blood, sampled in a trial of Ad26.COV2.S vaccine versus placebo. These receptors were collected from a person between 18 and 59 years old who received the Ad26.COV2.S COVID-19 vaccine or a placebo.

The chain recombines TRBV7-6 with TRBJ2-5; 9 bases map to TRBD1. CDR3 length: 14 residues. Germline V CDR1 and CDR2: SGHVS, FNYEAQ. J was trimmed by 4 bases and V by 5 bases; bases with no gene match: 5. This CDR3 is CASSGRQGGETQYF. The CDR3 DNA follows: TGTGCCAGCAGCGGTCGACAGGGGGGAGAGACCCAGTACTTC.

This chain connects TRBV18 to TRBJ2-5, with 9 bases lining up with TRBD1. From germline, CDR1 is KGHSH and CDR2 LQKENI. This CDR3 spans 14 amino acids. V shed 4 bases and J 4 bases; nucleotides not matched to a gene: 4. Here the CDR3 reads CASSRSTGGETQYF. Here the CDR3 DNA reads TGTGCCAGCTCACGCTCGACAGGGGGAGAGACCCAGTACTTC.

The rearrangement links TRBV7-2 to TRBJ2-1; TRBD1 matches 8 bases. The CDR3 contains 12 residues. V gave up 5 bases and J gave up 10 bases; unmatched junction bases: 4. Germline V gives CDR1 SGHTA, CDR2 FQGNSA. DNA of the CDR3: TGTGCCAGCAGCCGGGCAGGGGGCGAGCAGTTCTTC. This translates into CASSRAGGEQFF.

The rearrangement uses TRBV21-1 and TRBJ1-1; the table's D gene call, TRBD1, was not cross checked with the DNA. TRBV21-1 constitutes a pseudogene. The CDR3 covers 17 residues. CDR3 sequence (DNA): TGTGCCAGCAGCAAAGCTATGCAGGGGATTATGAACACTGAAGCTTTCTTT. Translated, it gives CASSKAMQGIMNTEAFF.

CDR3 protein: CASSLEGLAGGSYNEQFF. The CDR3, as DNA: TGCGCCAGCAGCTTGGAGGGACTAGCGGGGGGATCCTACAATGAGCAGTTCTTC. This rearrangement joins TRBV5-1 to TRBJ2-1, with 15 bases matching TRBD2. The CDR3 contains 18 residues. Germline CDR1 is SGHRS and CDR2 is YFSETQ. The V gene end was trimmed by 0 bases and the J gene end by 1 base; junction bases not matched to a gene: 2.